The 28 T cell receptor beta chains reported below all come from one sample, sequenced in a study of cytomegalovirus exposure and HLA in healthy donors. The assay was immunoSEQ multiplex PCR, and TCRdb's table has in-frame clones only and misses some. The sample has about 73,000 clones, over 90% seen once. The sequenced sample was PBMCs. The source is a woman in her late teens or twenties in good health and CMV-seropositive.

V is TRBV4-1 and J is TRBJ1-2; 9 bases agree with TRBD1. The CDR3 extends over 17 amino acids. CDR1 and CDR2 (germline): MGHRA, YSYEKL. V was pared by 3 bases and J by 7 bases, with 15 bases of the junction left unmatched. The CDR3 DNA sequence: TGCGCCAGCAGCCACCTTTCCGGGACAGGGACCCTCGGTGGCTACACCTTC. This encodes CASSHLSGTGTLGGYTF.

The chain combines TRBV28 with TRBJ1-2; TRBD1 might be the D (6 bases). V was shortened by 7 bases and J by 2 bases, with 17 bases between the two germline ends. Germline-derived CDR1 and CDR2 are MDHEN and SYDVKM. The CDR3 extends over 15 amino acids. CDR3 DNA sequence: TGTGCCAGCACCCTGGGGGCAGGTAGAAACTATGGCTACACCTTC. Its protein product is CASTLGAGRNYGYTF.

The chain recombines TRBV28 with TRBJ2-5, with 11 bases that match TRBD2. The germline V gene encodes CDR1 MDHEN and CDR2 SYDVKM. This CDR3 comprises 16 residues. V shed 5 bases, J shed 2 bases, and the junction held 7 bases outside the gene matches. The DNA for the CDR3 is TGTGCCAGCAGTGGGCCGGGACTAGCGGTGCAAGAGACCCAGTACTTC. The encoded protein is CASSGPGLAVQETQYF. Full variable domain (missing parts from reference TRBV28 and TRBJ2-5): DVKVTQSSRYLVKRTGEKVFLECVQDMDHENMFWYRQDPGLGLRLIYFSYDVKMKEKGDIPEGYSVSREKKERFSLILESASTNQTSMYLCASSGPGLAVQETQYFGPGTRLLVL.

The chain has TRBV10-3 and TRBJ1-1, with a weak D call TRBD1 (6 bases). The CDR3 extends over 13 amino acids. Trimming shortened V by 3 bases and J by 2 bases, and 7 bases separated the two germline ends. Germline loops: CDR1 ENHRY, CDR2 SYGVKD. The CDR3 region is CAISEQGNTEAFF. The CDR3 nucleotides are TGTGCCATCAGTGAACAGGGAAACACTGAAGCTTTCTTT.

The chain links TRBV6-1 to TRBJ1-6; D unresolved. The CDR3 has 14 residues. Germline V gene sequence: CDR1 MNHNS, CDR2 SASEGT. V shed 2 bases and J shed 10 bases, with 12 bases lying between them. The CDR3 here is CASSESPAGSPLHF. The CDR3 DNA sequence: TGTGCCAGCAGTGAATCCCCCGCAGGCTCACCCCTCCACTTT.

The rearrangement joins TRBV7-9 to TRBJ1-2; TRBD1 agrees at 7 bases. Germline CDR1 and CDR2: SEHNR and FQNEAQ (reference sequence). The CDR3 contains 15 residues. With 0 bases clipped from V and 4 bases from J, the junction kept 5 bases outside the gene matches. The CDR3, as DNA: TGTGCCAGCAGCTTAGCGGTGGGACAGACCTATGGCTACACCTTC. Its translation is CASSLAVGQTYGYTF.

The chain links TRBV7-9 to TRBJ2-1; 7 nucleotides agree with TRBD1. J gave up 0 bases and V 5 bases, and 1 base lay outside the gene matches. Germline V gives CDR1 SEHNR, CDR2 FQNEAQ (reference sequence). The CDR3 is made up of 14 amino acids. The CDR3 DNA reads as TGTGCCAGCAGCCGACAGGGCTCCTACAATGAGCAGTTCTTC. Its protein is CASSRQGSYNEQFF.

The V call is TRBV30, the J call TRBJ1-1, with 9 bases that match TRBD1. With V trimmed by 7 bases and J by 8 bases, 8 bases remained unmatched. CDR1 is GTSNPN, CDR2 SVGIG, per germline (reference sequence). The CDR3 has 12 amino acids. The CDR3 is CASNRGRGEAFF. In DNA form, the CDR3 reads TGTGCCTCAAACAGGGGGCGCGGAGAAGCTTTCTTT.

This clone was counted between two and nine times. V is TRBV2 and J is TRBJ1-6; maybe TRBD1 (6 bases). V was shortened by 7 bases and J by 5 bases, with 15 bases between the two germline ends. The CDR3 is 15 amino acids. CDR1 SNHLY and CDR2 FYNNEI come from the germline V gene. DNA for the CDR3: TGTGCCAGCACCACGGGACATCTCAATAATTCACCCCTCCACTTT. Protein product: CASTTGHLNNSPLHF.

This chain uses TRBV11-2 with TRBJ1-4; D possibly corresponds to TRBD1 (6 bases). The V end lost 5 bases, the J end lost 4 bases, and 14 bases lay between the germline ends. This CDR3 is built from 15 residues. Germline-derived CDR1 and CDR2 are SGHAT and FQNNGV. CDR3 region: CASSHRQGFNEKLFF. For the CDR3, the DNA is TGTGCCAGCAGCCATAGGCAGGGGTTTAATGAAAAACTGTTTTTT.

DNA of the CDR3: TGTGCCAGCAGCTTAGGGGACAGGGTGGGTCAGCCCCAGCATTTT. Translating gives CASSLGDRVGQPQHF. The chain uses TRBV7-8 and TRBJ1-5; 9 nucleotides line up with TRBD1. Looked up from germline, CDR1 is SGHVS and CDR2 is FQNEAQ. V was clipped by 1 base and J by 6 bases; unmatched bases: 4. The CDR3 has 15 residues.

The chain carries TRBV5-1 and TRBJ2-3; no definite D call. Germline CDR1 reads SGHRS; CDR2 reads YFSETQ. Trimming removed 0 bases at V and 1 base at J, with 9 bases between. CDR3 size: 15 residues. CDR3 loop: CASSLAIPGTDTQYF. CDR3 nucleotides: TGCGCCAGCAGCTTGGCGATTCCGGGCACAGATACGCAGTATTTT.

V is TRBV7-2 and J is TRBJ2-7; D is perhaps TRBD1 (6 bases). The CDR3 covers 16 residues. With 5 bases removed from V and 2 bases from J, the gap between germline ends came to 19 bases. The germline CDR1 and CDR2 sequences are SGHTA and FQGNSA. DNA for the CDR3: TGTGCCAGCAGCGACCGGACAGACAAGGTCACCTACGAGCAGTACTTC. It is translated as CASSDRTDKVTYEQYF.

CDR3 sequence reads: CASSDTGNEQFF. Here the CDR3 DNA reads TGCGCCAGCAGCGATACAGGGAATGAGCAGTTCTTC. The V call is TRBV10-1, the J call TRBJ2-1; D is perhaps TRBD1 (6 bases). CDR1 and CDR2 from the germline V gene are WNHNN and SYGVQD (reference sequence). Trimming took off 6 bases at V and 7 bases at J, with 10 bases between the two ends. The CDR3 runs 12 residues.

A remark on this clone: Other DNA sequences in this specimen translate into the identical CDR3. This rearrangement joins TRBV18 to TRBJ2-7; 10 bases are a match to TRBD1. Germline values: CDR1 KGHSH, CDR2 LQKENI. The CDR3 has 14 amino acids. Trimming took 2 bases from V and 3 from J; bases not matched to a gene: 1. As DNA, the CDR3 is TGTGCCAGCTCACCAGGGACAGGGGACTACGAGCAGTACTTC. This encodes CASSPGTGDYEQYF.

The chain combines TRBV5-1 with TRBJ2-5; maybe TRBD2 (6 bases). Germline CDR1 and CDR2: SGHRS and YFSETQ. Trimming left V 8 bases short and J 5 bases short, with 19 bases between. This CDR3 has 14 amino acids. As DNA, the CDR3 is TGCGCCAGAAAGGACCGGGAGACCCGGGAGACCCAGTACTTC. Protein: CARKDRETRETQYF.

The chain couples TRBV11-3 to TRBJ2-3, with 7 bases identical to TRBD2. Germline trimming cut 1 base from V and 4 bases from J; bases unmatched to any gene: 2. Germline CDR1 reads SGHNT; CDR2 reads YENEEA. This CDR3 is built from 14 residues. Here the CDR3 reads CASSLGGRADTQYF. The DNA of the CDR3 is TGTGCCAGCAGCTTAGGGGGGAGGGCAGATACGCAGTATTTT.

The rearrangement joins TRBV18 to TRBJ2-7; the D gene is possibly TRBD1 (6 bases). Trimming took off 6 bases at V and 5 bases at J, with 14 bases between the two ends. The CDR3 is 13 residues long. CDR1 and CDR2 (germline): KGHSH, LQKENI. CDR3 sequence (DNA): TGTGCCAGCTCCCTGGGACATGGCGACGAGCAGTACTTC. Its protein product is CASSLGHGDEQYF.

A few counts support this clone. The chain carries TRBV19 and TRBJ1-2, with a weak D call TRBD1 (6 bases). Trimming pared 6 bases from V and 2 bases from J, leaving 16 bases between. CDR1 and CDR2 (germline): LNHDA, SQIVND (reference sequence). The length of the CDR3 is 15 residues. Here the CDR3 DNA reads TGTGCCAGTAGGTCCCCAGGGGTGGGCAACTATGGCTACACCTTC. This sequence encodes CASRSPGVGNYGYTF. Full variable domain (missing parts from reference TRBV19 and TRBJ1-2): DGGITQSPKYLFRKEGQNVTLSCEQNLNHDAMYWYRQDPGQGLRLIYYSQIVNDFQKGDIAEGYSVSREKKESFPLTVTSAQKNPTAFYLCASRSPGVGNYGYTFGSGTRLTVV.

The gene calls are TRBV19 and TRBJ2-3; 8 nucleotides agree with TRBD1. Germline V gene data show CDR1 as LNHDA and CDR2 as SQIVND (reference sequence). This CDR3 has 16 amino acids. With V trimmed by 2 bases and J by 5 bases, 9 bases remained unmatched. CDR3 DNA: TGTGCCAGTAGTATAAGGCCGGACAGGGAGAAAGATACGCAGTATTTT. Amino acid sequence: CASSIRPDREKDTQYF.

This clone has just one count. The DNA for the CDR3 is TGTGCCAGCAGGTTGACTGGAATCAGGGTGAATAAGAACACTGAAGCTTTCTTT. It codes for CASRLTGIRVNKNTEAFF. V is TRBV2 and J is TRBJ1-1; TRBD1 might be the D (5 bases). V lost 6 bases and J lost 1, with 24 bases in between. The germline gives CDR1 SNHLY, CDR2 FYNNEI. This CDR3 region has 18 residues.

The V and J genes are TRBV7-2 and TRBJ1-5; tentatively, D is TRBD1 (5 bases). In germline, CDR1 is SGHTA, CDR2 FQGNSA. V lost 4 bases and J 6 bases, leaving 13 bases between the germline ends. CDR3 length: 14 amino acids. The CDR3 coding sequence is TGTGCCAGCAGCTACCGCGGGGGGGGTCAGCCCCAGCATTTT. Its translation: CASSYRGGGQPQHF.

The rearrangement joins TRBV7-2 to TRBJ2-1; D is undetermined. Between the trimmed V and J ends, which lost 4 bases and 9 bases, there was a span of 16 bases. The CDR3 runs 14 residues. Germline V gene sequence: CDR1 SGHTA, CDR2 FQGNSA. CDR3 nucleotide sequence: TGTGCCAGCAGCTCCTACCAAGAGCGTAGTGAGCAGTTCTTC. The encoded protein is CASSSYQERSEQFF.

The chain has TRBV7-2 and TRBJ2-1; the D gene is possibly TRBD2 (6 bases). Trimming pared 1 base from V and 10 bases from J, leaving 14 bases between. Germline V gene sequence: CDR1 SGHTA, CDR2 FQGNSA. This CDR3 spans 14 amino acids. CDR3 coding DNA: TGTGCCAGCAGCTTAGTAGCGGCCGAGAAGGAGCAGTTCTTC. Residues: CASSLVAAEKEQFF.

This rearrangement joins TRBV6-5 to TRBJ2-3; TRBD1 agrees at 7 bases. The germline V gene has CDR1 MNHEY and CDR2 SVGAGI. The ends lost 0 bases at V and 1 base at J; junction bases unmatched: 4. CDR3 size: 16 residues. Here the CDR3 reads CASSYSLQGGTDTQYF. For the CDR3, the DNA is TGTGCCAGCAGTTACTCCCTCCAGGGGGGCACAGATACGCAGTATTTT.

In its sample, this clone was seen once. The chain carries TRBV5-8 and TRBJ1-5, with no clear D. Germline assignment: CDR1 SGHTS and CDR2 YDEGEE. The CDR3 is 15 residues long. Deletions cut 4 bases from V and 3 bases from J, with 14 bases between. CDR3 DNA: TGTGCCAGCAGCCCCACCGGGGTTCCCAATCAGCCCCAGCATTTT. Translating it yields CASSPTGVPNQPQHF.

The V and J genes are TRBV5-1 and TRBJ2-2; D is perhaps TRBD2 (7 bases). The CDR3 runs 14 residues. Germline lookup yields CDR1 SGHRS and CDR2 YFSETQ. Deletions cut 5 bases from V and 7 bases from J, with 15 bases between. The CDR3 loop reads CASRWGGPIGELFF. The CDR3 nucleotides are TGCGCCAGCAGATGGGGGGGGCCCATCGGGGAGCTGTTTTTT.

The chain carries TRBV7-8 and TRBJ1-3; D unresolved. Germline lookup yields CDR1 SGHVS and CDR2 FQNEAQ. V gave up 5 bases and J gave up 4 bases, with 15 bases separating them. The CDR3 has 15 residues. In DNA, the CDR3 is TGTGCCAGCAGCACAGCCGGGAACCTGGGAAACACCATATATTTT. Translation: CASSTAGNLGNTIYF. The full variable domain, completed using reference TRBV7-8 and TRBJ1-3, is GAGVSQSPRYKVAKRGQDVALRCDPISGHVSLFWYQQALGQGPEFLTYFQNEAQLDKSGLPSDRFFAERPEGSVSTLKIQRTQQEDSAVYLCASSTAGNLGNTIYFGEGSWLTVV.